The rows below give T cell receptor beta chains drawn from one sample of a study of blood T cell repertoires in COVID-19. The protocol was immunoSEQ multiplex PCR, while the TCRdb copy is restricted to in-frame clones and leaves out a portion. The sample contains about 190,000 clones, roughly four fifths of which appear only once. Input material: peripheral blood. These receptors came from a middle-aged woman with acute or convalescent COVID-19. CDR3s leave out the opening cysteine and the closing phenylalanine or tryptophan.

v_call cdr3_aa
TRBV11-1 ASSSSVMDIQY
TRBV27 ASSLTGDSQPQH
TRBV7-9 ASSPQGGGANVLT
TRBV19 ASSILRGFGYT
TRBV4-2 ASSPGTSGTQETQY
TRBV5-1 ASSPEGVYNEQF
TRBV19 ASSENYNEQF
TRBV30 AWSVLWTGWNTEAF
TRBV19 ASSSRQGFDIQY
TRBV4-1 ASSQDHGARGNYGYT
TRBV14 ASSHIKGLVPYEQY
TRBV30 AWTPLHNSPLH
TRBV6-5 ASSMTGDRETQY
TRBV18 ASSGGSNQPQH
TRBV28 ASEGGTYNEQF
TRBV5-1 ASSLGYRDNYEQY
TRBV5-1 ASSSEVTGYNEQF
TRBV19 ASSFGLADYSNQPQH
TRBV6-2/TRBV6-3 ASSTYRTGGETQY
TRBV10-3 AISDASGLNTEAF
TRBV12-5 ASAGVEGYT
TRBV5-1 ASRAGGGTEAF
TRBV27 ASSLHSGSPSYEQY
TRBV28 ASNFHRGRGNQPQH
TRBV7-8 ASSSTRTSSYEQY
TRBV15 ATSRTNTGELF
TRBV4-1 ASSPRGLAGDTDTQY
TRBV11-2 ASSLDRQDTIY
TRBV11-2 ASSLVAGSEQY
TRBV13 ASSSRQGTYEQY
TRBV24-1 ATSDPSQGYGYT
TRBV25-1 ASSGQGAREKLF
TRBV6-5 ASSYLGRGIFYEQY
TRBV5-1 ASSRGQGFGNEQF
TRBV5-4 ASSDRDRGNPTTNEKLF
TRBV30 AWSVLAGDTDTQY
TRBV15 ATSRPREGTEAF
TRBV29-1 TASGTAGNTIY
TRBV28 ASKTMGQGVLEGGYT
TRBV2 ASNTIYSNQPQH
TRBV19 ASSIDRGGWQLNTEAF
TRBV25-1 ASSAWGGPNTEAF